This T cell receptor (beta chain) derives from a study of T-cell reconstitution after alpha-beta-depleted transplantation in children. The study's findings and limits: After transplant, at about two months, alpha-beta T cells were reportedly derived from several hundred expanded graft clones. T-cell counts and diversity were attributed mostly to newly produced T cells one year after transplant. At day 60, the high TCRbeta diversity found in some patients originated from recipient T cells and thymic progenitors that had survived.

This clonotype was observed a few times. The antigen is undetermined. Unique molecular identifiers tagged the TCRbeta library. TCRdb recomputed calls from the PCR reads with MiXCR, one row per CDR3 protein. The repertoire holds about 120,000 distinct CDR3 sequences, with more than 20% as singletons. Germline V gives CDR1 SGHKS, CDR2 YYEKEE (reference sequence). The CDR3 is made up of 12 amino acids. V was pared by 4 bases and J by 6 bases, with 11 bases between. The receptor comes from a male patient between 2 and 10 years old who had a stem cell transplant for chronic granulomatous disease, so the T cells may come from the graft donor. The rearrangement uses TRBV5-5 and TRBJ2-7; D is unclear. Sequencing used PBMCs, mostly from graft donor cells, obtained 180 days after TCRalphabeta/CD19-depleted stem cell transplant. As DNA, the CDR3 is TGTGCCAGCAGCCTTGATTCGGCCGAGCAGTACTTC. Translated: CASSLDSAEQYF.